A selection of T cell receptor beta chains follows, all from one sample in a study of T cells expressing NK-cell markers. TCRdb re-called the 5' RACE reads; every CDR3 protein appears as one record, without DNA. Reported are 350,000 to 500,000 distinct CDR3 sequences; the ten largest clones contain approximately 6.8%. Source material: blood T cells: a sorted CD56 or NKG2C T cell subset, CD4+ or CD8+ T cells, or bulk PBMC T cells (not recorded which). Receptors were obtained from a woman aged 18 to 75 in good health. The CDR3 runs from the conserved cysteine through the conserved F or W.

j_call,v_call,cdr3_aa
TRBJ2-3,TRBV11-3,CASSKGDFISTDTQYF
TRBJ2-1,TRBV4-3,CASSLLGDRVYNEQFF
TRBJ2-2,TRBV4-3,CASSRTDFTGELFF
TRBJ2-7,TRBV24-1,CATRGSSSEQYF
TRBJ2-5,TRBV28,CASSRGQGLETQYF
TRBJ2-5,TRBV28,CASKEGTHQETQYF
TRBJ1-3,TRBV12-3/TRBV12-4,CASSFQGTGNTIYF
TRBJ1-5,TRBV10-3,CAISDGGAGDQPQHF
TRBJ2-2,TRBV20-1,CSARGLTSGGANTGELFF
TRBJ2-7,TRBV24-1,CATSPTSGNAYEQYF
TRBJ2-3,TRBV6-1,CASSDQAGGTDTQYF
TRBJ1-4,TRBV20-1,CSASPGRNEKLFF
TRBJ1-2,TRBV5-1,CASRTLPPPGTASGYTF
TRBJ1-5,TRBV6-2/TRBV6-3,CASSYGDSSNQPQHF
TRBJ2-7,TRBV20-1,CSAPGTGANEQYF
TRBJ1-1,TRBV12-3/TRBV12-4,CASSLALGGEDTEAFF
TRBJ1-6,TRBV12-3/TRBV12-4,CASNSIGNSPLHF
TRBJ2-1,TRBV29-1,CSSGKGTPFVYNEQFF
TRBJ2-7,TRBV28,CASSPAGTSYEQYF
TRBJ1-2,TRBV6-5,CASSLDSDIMGVYGYTF
TRBJ2-3,TRBV21-1,CASSKRTGIGPDTQYF
TRBJ2-1,TRBV12-3/TRBV12-4,CASSYRGLAGGPSYNEQFF
TRBJ2-1,TRBV3-1,CASSQDWQETYNEQFF
TRBJ2-2,TRBV7-3,CASSLTATGGFTGELFF
TRBJ1-2,TRBV7-9,CAGTGQGEIYGYTF
TRBJ1-3,TRBV18,CASSPLRDSSGNTIYF
TRBJ1-5,TRBV7-2,CASSLRADQPQHF
TRBJ2-5,TRBV5-6,CASSFGSGVAGETQYF
TRBJ1-4,TRBV20-1,CSATDRYNEKLFF
TRBJ2-5,TRBV6-1,CASSDNGPYLETQYF
TRBJ2-2,TRBV9,CASSVEHRSSGELFF
TRBJ1-1,TRBV6-2/TRBV6-3,CASSYSTGRPEAFF
TRBJ2-3,TRBV11-2,CASSRGSGRPSDTQYF
TRBJ2-5,TRBV7-9,CASSLARMGETQYF
TRBJ1-1,TRBV7-9,CASSLLLGMNTEAFF
TRBJ2-3,TRBV20-1,CSASPRAGNIDTQYF
TRBJ2-3,TRBV6-5,CASSYTGGDTDTQYF
TRBJ2-1,TRBV12-5,CASGLQTTRDEQFF
TRBJ2-1,TRBV29-1,CSVEKPAANEQFF
TRBJ1-5,TRBV18,CASSEDLNQPQHF
TRBJ1-2,TRBV12-3/TRBV12-4,CASTLLTGGYGYTF
TRBJ1-3,TRBV12-3/TRBV12-4,CASSSSGTGGRDLSF
TRBJ2-3,TRBV7-3,CASSLGGQGKDTQYF
TRBJ2-5,TRBV5-1,CASSLLATQETQYF
TRBJ2-2,TRBV4-2,CASSRRTSGGTGELFF
TRBJ2-3,TRBV20-1,CSARLADTDTQYF
TRBJ1-1,TRBV12-3/TRBV12-4,CASSLIGGWTEAFF
TRBJ2-7,TRBV6-5,CASSSLGTGHEQYF
TRBJ1-6,TRBV6-5,CASVWGGEGDYNSPLHF
TRBJ2-1,TRBV6-2/TRBV6-3,CANSEGHEQFF
TRBJ1-5,TRBV12-3/TRBV12-4,CASSSGGDYQPQHF
TRBJ2-3,TRBV15,CATRGRGPTDTQYF
TRBJ2-7,TRBV30,CAWSSPRDPTRQYF
TRBJ1-4,TRBV12-3/TRBV12-4,CASSFHITNEKLFF
TRBJ1-2,TRBV10-3,CAISKGQGEGWYGYTF
TRBJ2-6,TRBV20-1,CSARTPTTWVAGANVLTF
TRBJ2-5,TRBV7-2,CASTIAGTSAQRTQYF
TRBJ2-5,TRBV28,CATQVRDLQETQYF